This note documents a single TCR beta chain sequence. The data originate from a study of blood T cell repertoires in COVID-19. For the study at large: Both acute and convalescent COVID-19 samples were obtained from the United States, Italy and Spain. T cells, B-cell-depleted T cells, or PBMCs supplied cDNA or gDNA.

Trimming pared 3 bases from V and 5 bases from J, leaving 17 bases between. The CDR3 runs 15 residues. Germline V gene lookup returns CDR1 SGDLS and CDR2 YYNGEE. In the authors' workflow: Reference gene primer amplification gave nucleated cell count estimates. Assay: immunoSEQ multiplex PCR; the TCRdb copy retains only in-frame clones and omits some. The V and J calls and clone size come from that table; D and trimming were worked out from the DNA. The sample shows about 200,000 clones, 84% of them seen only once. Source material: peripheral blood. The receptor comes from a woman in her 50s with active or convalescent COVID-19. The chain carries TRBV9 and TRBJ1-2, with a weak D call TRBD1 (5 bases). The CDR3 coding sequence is TGTGCCAGCAGCGATAGTCGAAAGGGGATATATGGCTACACCTTC. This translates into CASSDSRKGIYGYTF.